These 4 T cell receptor beta chains originate from one sample sequenced in a study of blood T cell repertoires in COVID-19. Sequenced by immunoSEQ multiplex PCR; TCRdb stores in-frame clones only, minus some. The sample has almost 200,000 clones, roughly nine tenths seen once. What was sequenced was peripheral blood. The source is a woman in her seventies with acute or convalescent COVID-19.

V usage is TRBV24-1 and J usage is TRBJ2-1; 11 nucleotides agree with TRBD2. J gave up 4 bases and V 3 bases, and 10 bases lay outside the gene matches. The germline CDR1 and CDR2 sequences are KGHDR and SFDVKD. The CDR3 consists of 18 residues. The CDR3: CATSDPTPLAGGYNEQFF. The CDR3 region has the DNA TGTGCCACCAGTGATCCCACCCCCCTAGCGGGAGGATACAATGAGCAGTTCTTC.

This clone was seen just once. This chain links TRBV3-1 (or the pseudogene TRBV3-2) with TRBJ2-7; D may be TRBD2 (5 bases). Trimming removed 1 base at V and 4 bases at J, with 14 bases between. Germline lookup yields CDR1 LGHDT and CDR2 YNNKEL (reference sequence). This CDR3 is 15 amino acids long. The CDR3 DNA follows: TGTGCCAGCAGCCAAGGATACTCGGGGAATTACGAGCAGTACTTC. It is translated as CASSQGYSGNYEQYF.

The gene calls are TRBV7-6 and TRBJ2-1; D gene unclear. Germline CDR1 reads SGHVS; CDR2 reads FNYEAQ. The ends were cut back, 1 base at V and 0 bases at J, with 7 bases in the middle. This CDR3 comprises 15 residues. The CDR3 nucleotides read TGTGCCAGCAGCTTAGGTGAGGTCTCCTACAATGAGCAGTTCTTC. This codes for CASSLGEVSYNEQFF.

The DNA for the CDR3 is TGCGCCAGCAGCTTGGGACTAGCGGTGGGAGATACGCAGTATTTT. The encoded protein is CASSLGLAVGDTQYF. The chain combines TRBV5-1 with TRBJ2-3, with 9 bases matching TRBD2. The V segment lost 0 bases and the J segment 5 bases; nucleotides outside the gene matches: 4. CDR3 length equals 15 residues. CDR1 is SGHRS and CDR2 is YFSETQ in the germline V gene.